Listed below are T cell receptor beta chains from one sample, sequenced in a study of T cell responses to AZD1222 COVID-19 vaccine. TCRdb keeps only in-frame clones here, not all; method: immunoSEQ multiplex PCR. This table holds fewer than 130,000 clones, about nine tenths found once. The sample in question was peripheral blood, obtained on day 0 of AZD1222 vaccination. Receptors originate from an adult in good health. The CDR3 runs from the conserved cysteine through the conserved F or W. The D gene is left open where the match is weak. The size entry is marked missing in some rows and otherwise reads once, few, many or a size class.

CDR3 DNA: TGTGCCAGTAGTAACCCAGGGGGCAGCAATCAGCCCCAGCATTTT
CDR3 protein: CASSNPGGSNQPQHF
J gene: TRBJ1-5
V gene: TRBV19
clone size: .
D gene: TRBD1

CDR3 DNA: TGTGCCAGCAGCTTGAACCGAGGGAACACCGGGGAGCTGTTTTTT
CDR3 protein: CASSLNRGNTGELFF
J gene: TRBJ2-2
V gene: TRBV11-2
clone size: .
D gene: .

CDR3 DNA: TGTGCCAGCAGCCAAGCCCGGACCGTTGGAAACACCATATATTTT
CDR3 protein: CASSQARTVGNTIYF
J gene: TRBJ1-3
V gene: TRBV3-1/TRBV3-2
clone size: .
D gene: .

CDR3 DNA: TGCGCCAGCAGCTTGAGGACAGGGCCTGGAAACACCATATATTTT
CDR3 protein: CASSLRTGPGNTIYF
J gene: TRBJ1-3
V gene: TRBV5-1
clone size: .
D gene: TRBD1

CDR3 DNA: TGTGCCAGCGCCATCACAGGGGGCAACGAGCAGTACTTC
CDR3 protein: CASAITGGNEQYF
J gene: TRBJ2-7
V gene: TRBV19
clone size: .
D gene: TRBD1

CDR3 DNA: TGTGCCAGCAGCCCCGGGGGTAGCGGGAGATACACCGGGGAGCTGTTTTTT
CDR3 protein: CASSPGGSGRYTGELFF
J gene: TRBJ2-2
V gene: TRBV5-4
clone size: few
D gene: TRBD2

CDR3 DNA: TGTGCCAGTAGTTCCCGGGACAGCCCCTACGAGCAGTACTTC
CDR3 protein: CASSSRDSPYEQYF
J gene: TRBJ2-7
V gene: TRBV19
clone size: .
D gene: TRBD1

CDR3 DNA: TGTGCCAGCTCACCAAACGAGGGCCCGGCTAACTATGGCTACACCTTC
CDR3 protein: CASSPNEGPANYGYTF
J gene: TRBJ1-2
V gene: TRBV18
clone size: .
D gene: .

CDR3 DNA: TGTGCCAGCAGTTACCGGTCAGACTACGAGCAGTACTTC
CDR3 protein: CASSYRSDYEQYF
J gene: TRBJ2-7
V gene: TRBV6-5
clone size: .
D gene: .

CDR3 DNA: TGTGCCAGTAGTAGATTCGGTCCGGGGACCGGCTTGGATGGCTACACCTTC
CDR3 protein: CASSRFGPGTGLDGYTF
J gene: TRBJ1-2
V gene: TRBV19
clone size: .
D gene: .

CDR3 DNA: TGTGCCAGCAGCCTGCCGGGGACCCCCAAAAACATTCAGTACTTC
CDR3 protein: CASSLPGTPKNIQYF
J gene: TRBJ2-4
V gene: TRBV3-1/TRBV3-2
clone size: .
D gene: .

CDR3 DNA: TGTGCCAGCAGTAATGCATACGGGGAGCTGTTTTTT
CDR3 protein: CASSNAYGELFF
J gene: TRBJ2-2
V gene: TRBV6-5
clone size: .
D gene: .

CDR3 DNA: TGCGCCAGCAGCTTGGGAAGGGCCTACGAGCAGTACTTC
CDR3 protein: CASSLGRAYEQYF
J gene: TRBJ2-7
V gene: TRBV5-1
clone size: .
D gene: .

CDR3 DNA: TGTGCCAGCAGCAGATCCTACGAGCAGTACTTC
CDR3 protein: CASSRSYEQYF
J gene: TRBJ2-7
V gene: TRBV5-6
clone size: few
D gene: .

CDR3 DNA: TGTGCCAGCAGTGAAAACAGGAGGGGCGCGGAAGCTTTCTTT
CDR3 protein: CASSENRRGAEAFF
J gene: TRBJ1-1
V gene: TRBV6-1
clone size: .
D gene: .

CDR3 DNA: TGTGCCTCCGGGACTAGCGGGAGCACAGATACGCAGTATTTT
CDR3 protein: CASGTSGSTDTQYF
J gene: TRBJ2-3
V gene: TRBV30
clone size: .
D gene: TRBD2

CDR3 DNA: TGCAGCGTTGTATACGGTAGGAACACTGAAGCTTTCTTT
CDR3 protein: CSVVYGRNTEAFF
J gene: TRBJ1-1
V gene: TRBV29-1
clone size: .
D gene: .

CDR3 DNA: TGTGCCAGCAGCCCCCTCCTGGGCAGGAACTCTGGAAACACCATATATTTT
CDR3 protein: CASSPLLGRNSGNTIYF
J gene: TRBJ1-3
V gene: TRBV3-1/TRBV3-2
clone size: .
D gene: .

CDR3 DNA: TGTGCCAGTAGTATAGGGGGAATGAACACTGAAGCTTTCTTT
CDR3 protein: CASSIGGMNTEAFF
J gene: TRBJ1-1
V gene: TRBV19
clone size: .
D gene: .

CDR3 DNA: TGTGCCAGCTCGCAGGGGCCGGCTAATGAAAAACTGTTTTTT
CDR3 protein: CASSQGPANEKLFF
J gene: TRBJ1-4
V gene: TRBV7-9
clone size: few
D gene: .

CDR3 DNA: TGTGCCAGCAGAAGGTCAGAGCCGTATGGCTACACCTTC
CDR3 protein: CASRRSEPYGYTF
J gene: TRBJ1-2
V gene: TRBV6-5
clone size: .
D gene: .

CDR3 DNA: TGTGCCAGCAGCACCACAGGGCTGCACTATGGCTACACCTTC
CDR3 protein: CASSTTGLHYGYTF
J gene: TRBJ1-2
V gene: TRBV11-2
clone size: .
D gene: .

CDR3 DNA: TGTGCCAGTAGTATAGCCGGGACCTCGAATGAAAAACTGTTTTTT
CDR3 protein: CASSIAGTSNEKLFF
J gene: TRBJ1-4
V gene: TRBV19
clone size: .
D gene: .

CDR3 DNA: TGTGCCAGCACAATCGCTGCGGGGCTAGCTTACGAGCAGTACTTC
CDR3 protein: CASTIAAGLAYEQYF
J gene: TRBJ2-7
V gene: TRBV2
clone size: few
D gene: .

CDR3 DNA: TGTGCCAGCAGTTTCCAATTGAACACTGAAGCTTTCTTT
CDR3 protein: CASSFQLNTEAFF
J gene: TRBJ1-1
V gene: TRBV12-3/TRBV12-4
clone size: .
D gene: .

CDR3 DNA: TGTGCCAGCACCAGAGGCGACAATCAGCCCCAGCATTTT
CDR3 protein: CASTRGDNQPQHF
J gene: TRBJ1-5
V gene: TRBV25-1
clone size: .
D gene: .

CDR3 DNA: TGTGCCAGCAGCTTTCTGGCAGGGACTTTAACCCCCACTGGCTACACCTTC
CDR3 protein: CASSFLAGTLTPTGYTF
J gene: TRBJ1-2
V gene: TRBV5-6
clone size: .
D gene: .

CDR3 DNA: TGTGCCAGCAGCCCAAGGGATGCAGGAAACACCATATATTTT
CDR3 protein: CASSPRDAGNTIYF
J gene: TRBJ1-3
V gene: TRBV3-1/TRBV3-2
clone size: .
D gene: .

CDR3 DNA: TGTGCCAGTAGTATATGGGGGACAGGGGGCAAGGATGAAGCTTTCTTT
CDR3 protein: CASSIWGTGGKDEAFF
J gene: TRBJ1-1
V gene: TRBV19
clone size: .
D gene: TRBD1

CDR3 DNA: TGTGCCAGCAGTTACGTGGGGGAGCTGTTTTTT
CDR3 protein: CASSYVGELFF
J gene: TRBJ2-2
V gene: TRBV6-6
clone size: .
D gene: .

CDR3 DNA: TGCAGCGTAAACAGGGGGTATGACACTGAAGCTTTCTTT
CDR3 protein: CSVNRGYDTEAFF
J gene: TRBJ1-1
V gene: TRBV29-1
clone size: .
D gene: TRBD1

CDR3 DNA: TGTGCCAGCAGCCCCGGTGGGATAGATGGCTACACCTTC
CDR3 protein: CASSPGGIDGYTF
J gene: TRBJ1-2
V gene: TRBV7-2
clone size: .
D gene: .

CDR3 DNA: TGTGCCAGCAGTTACGGGGACACGGGTGAAAAACTGTTTTTT
CDR3 protein: CASSYGDTGEKLFF
J gene: TRBJ1-4
V gene: TRBV6-5
clone size: once
D gene: .

CDR3 DNA: TGTGCCAGCAGCTTGTCTGGACTCCGAACTGGGGCCAACGTCCTGACTTTC
CDR3 protein: CASSLSGLRTGANVLTF
J gene: TRBJ2-6
V gene: TRBV5-6
clone size: .
D gene: .

CDR3 DNA: TGTGCCAGCAATATTCCTGGGAATGAGCAGTTCTTC
CDR3 protein: CASNIPGNEQFF
J gene: TRBJ2-1
V gene: TRBV28
clone size: .
D gene: .

CDR3 DNA: TGTGCCAGCAGCCACCAAGGGGGACTCCAGGTCTCCTACGAGCAGTACTTC
CDR3 protein: CASSHQGGLQVSYEQYF
J gene: TRBJ2-7
V gene: TRBV3-1/TRBV3-2
clone size: .
D gene: .

CDR3 DNA: TGTGCCAGTAGCAACACGGGGAGCAATCAGCCCCAGCATTTT
CDR3 protein: CASSNTGSNQPQHF
J gene: TRBJ1-5
V gene: TRBV19
clone size: .
D gene: .

CDR3 DNA: TGTGCCAGCAGCTTTGAGAATTCACCCCTCCACTTT
CDR3 protein: CASSFENSPLHF
J gene: TRBJ1-6
V gene: TRBV13
clone size: once
D gene: .

CDR3 DNA: TGTGCCAGCTCACCTAACCAAGAGACCCAGTACTTC
CDR3 protein: CASSPNQETQYF
J gene: TRBJ2-5
V gene: TRBV18
clone size: .
D gene: .

CDR3 DNA: TGTGCCAGCAGCGGGGACAGCCTGAACACTGAAGCTTTCTTT
CDR3 protein: CASSGDSLNTEAFF
J gene: TRBJ1-1
V gene: TRBV5-6
clone size: few
D gene: TRBD1

CDR3 DNA: TGTGCCAGATCCCAGCTAGTATCCTACGAGCAGTACTTC
CDR3 protein: CARSQLVSYEQYF
J gene: TRBJ2-7
V gene: TRBV5-3
clone size: .
D gene: .

CDR3 DNA: TGTGCCAGCAGCCAAGAGTTGGGCACTGAAGCTTTCTTT
CDR3 protein: CASSQELGTEAFF
J gene: TRBJ1-1
V gene: TRBV4-2
clone size: once
D gene: .

CDR3 DNA: TGTGCCACCTCCGGACAGCCGGTCAACTATGGCTACACCTTC
CDR3 protein: CATSGQPVNYGYTF
J gene: TRBJ1-2
V gene: TRBV7-9
clone size: .
D gene: .

CDR3 DNA: TGTGCCAGCAGTTACTCGGGCGGAGGGTCTGGCGAGCAGTACTTC
CDR3 protein: CASSYSGGGSGEQYF
J gene: TRBJ2-7
V gene: TRBV6-5
clone size: .
D gene: .

CDR3 DNA: TGCAGCGTTGTAGGACAGGTGCTCCAAGAGACCCAGTACTTC
CDR3 protein: CSVVGQVLQETQYF
J gene: TRBJ2-5
V gene: TRBV29-1
clone size: .
D gene: TRBD1

CDR3 DNA: TGTGCCAGCAGCCCGGACAGGACCCAAGAGACCCAGTACTTC
CDR3 protein: CASSPDRTQETQYF
J gene: TRBJ2-5
V gene: TRBV7-6
clone size: .
D gene: TRBD1

CDR3 DNA: TGTGCCAGCAGCGTAGGATTTATGGGGGGATTTGAAAAACTGTTTTTT
CDR3 protein: CASSVGFMGGFEKLFF
J gene: TRBJ1-4
V gene: TRBV9
clone size: .
D gene: .

CDR3 DNA: TGTGCTAGTGGTTTGGTACTTGCGTCATTTTACAATGAGCAGTTCTTC
CDR3 protein: CASGLVLASFYNEQFF
J gene: TRBJ2-1
V gene: TRBV12-5
clone size: .
D gene: .

CDR3 DNA: TGTGCCAGCAGCTCTACCTCCCCGACAGATACGCAGTATTTT
CDR3 protein: CASSSTSPTDTQYF
J gene: TRBJ2-3
V gene: TRBV7-8
clone size: .
D gene: .

CDR3 DNA: TGTGCCAGCAGCTCGAACGTCCGGGACAGGGACGAAAAACTGTTTTTT
CDR3 protein: CASSSNVRDRDEKLFF
J gene: TRBJ1-4
V gene: TRBV7-9
clone size: .
D gene: TRBD1

CDR3 DNA: TGTGCCAGCAGCCATCACCCAGAAGTGGCTGAAGCTTTCTTT
CDR3 protein: CASSHHPEVAEAFF
J gene: TRBJ1-1
V gene: TRBV3-1/TRBV3-2
clone size: .
D gene: .

CDR3 DNA: TGTGCCAGCAACTTCGGGGCGAACACTGAAGCTTTCTTT
CDR3 protein: CASNFGANTEAFF
J gene: TRBJ1-1
V gene: TRBV5-4
clone size: once
D gene: .

CDR3 DNA: TGTGCCAGCAGCAGGCGAGACAGGGCTCCCACCGACGGGCAGTACTTC
CDR3 protein: CASSRRDRAPTDGQYF
J gene: TRBJ2-7
V gene: TRBV9
clone size: .
D gene: TRBD1

CDR3 DNA: TGTGCCAGCAGCTATCCGGGGGGAGGGGACTATGGCTACACCTTC
CDR3 protein: CASSYPGGGDYGYTF
J gene: TRBJ1-2
V gene: TRBV11-2
clone size: .
D gene: .

CDR3 DNA: TGTGCCAGCAGCTCACCATCTAGCGGGAGCTACGAGCAGTACTTC
CDR3 protein: CASSSPSSGSYEQYF
J gene: TRBJ2-7
V gene: TRBV11-2
clone size: .
D gene: TRBD2

CDR3 DNA: TGTGCCAGCAGCTTAGGTATGTCTCGGGTGGCTGAAGCTTTCTTT
CDR3 protein: CASSLGMSRVAEAFF
J gene: TRBJ1-1
V gene: TRBV13
clone size: .
D gene: .

CDR3 DNA: TGTGCCAGCAGACAAATAAGACCAGGCAACTATGGCTACACCTTC
CDR3 protein: CASRQIRPGNYGYTF
J gene: TRBJ1-2
V gene: TRBV6-5
clone size: .
D gene: .

CDR3 DNA: TGTGCCAGCAGTTTATCCCAGGGAAGCTACGAGCAGTACTTC
CDR3 protein: CASSLSQGSYEQYF
J gene: TRBJ2-7
V gene: TRBV27
clone size: .
D gene: .

CDR3 DNA: TGTGCCAGCAGTTTACCAGTTAACACTGAAGCTTTCTTT
CDR3 protein: CASSLPVNTEAFF
J gene: TRBJ1-1
V gene: TRBV12-3/TRBV12-4
clone size: .
D gene: .

CDR3 DNA: TGTGCCTGGTACGGTACCGGGGAGCTGTTTTTT
CDR3 protein: CAWYGTGELFF
J gene: TRBJ2-2
V gene: TRBV30
clone size: .
D gene: .